A single TCR beta chain is shown here with its context. The data were taken from a study of cytomegalovirus exposure and HLA in healthy donors. Germline values: CDR1 SGHNT, CDR2 YENEEA. Trimming shortened V by 5 bases and J by 8 bases, and 25 bases separated the two germline ends. The CDR3 length is 16 residues. Generated by immunoSEQ multiplex PCR, the TCRdb table keeps only in-frame clones and is missing some. The repertoire holds about 140,000 clones, with almost 85% as singletons. The TCR sequence derives from a woman younger than 45 in good health and CMV-seronegative. Sequenced: PBMCs. The chain recombines TRBV11-3 with TRBJ2-7; the D gene is possibly TRBD2 (5 bases). CDR3 coding DNA: TGTGCCAGCAGCCCCGCGAGGGCAGAGATTACGATGAAGCAGTACTTC. It is translated as CASSPARAEITMKQYF.